This TCR beta chain was sequenced in a study of cytomegalovirus exposure and HLA in healthy donors. As for this clone: Its specificity is unknown.

Study outcomes and limitations: TCR beta V- and J-gene trimming was later associated with a missense DCLRE1C variant. No immune exposure information besides CMV serostatus was available. Several top significant clusters appeared, in a later analysis, to be linked to common viral pathogens.

The CDR3 covers 17 residues. CDR1 is KGHSH, CDR2 LQKENI, per germline. The V gene lost 0 bases and the J gene lost 5 bases, with 19 bases spanning the gap. The PCR made use of 60 Vbeta and 13 Jbeta primers. Produced via immunoSEQ multiplex PCR; TCRdb's table is partial and in-frame only. The sample holds about 270,000 clones, about nine tenths seen once. The receptor comes from a man in his forties or fifties in good health and CMV-seropositive. The chain combines TRBV18 with TRBJ2-5; D is unclear. Sequencing was performed on PBMCs. CDR3 region: CASSPPRGSEKIETQYF. CDR3 sequence (DNA): TGTGCCAGCTCACCACCTCGTGGAAGCGAGAAGATCGAGACCCAGTACTTC. Together with reference TRBV18 and TRBJ2-5, the CDR3 gives the full variable domain: NAGVMQNPRHLVRRRGQEARLRCSPMKGHSHVYWYRQLPEEGLKFMVYLQKENIIDESGMPKERFSAEFPKEGPSILRIQQVVRGDSAAYFCASSPPRGSEKIETQYFGPGTRLLVL.